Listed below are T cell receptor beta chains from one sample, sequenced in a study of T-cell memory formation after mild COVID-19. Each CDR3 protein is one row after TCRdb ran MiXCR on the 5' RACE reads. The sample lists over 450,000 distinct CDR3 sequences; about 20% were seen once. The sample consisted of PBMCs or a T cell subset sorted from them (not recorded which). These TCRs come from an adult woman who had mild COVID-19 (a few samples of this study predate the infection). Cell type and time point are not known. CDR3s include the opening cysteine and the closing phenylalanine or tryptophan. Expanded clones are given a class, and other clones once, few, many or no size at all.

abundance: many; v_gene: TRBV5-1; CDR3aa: CASNLGGANTGELFF
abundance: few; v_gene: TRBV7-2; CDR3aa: CASSPGRGESYEQYF
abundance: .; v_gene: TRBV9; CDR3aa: CASSVTSGGGYEQYF
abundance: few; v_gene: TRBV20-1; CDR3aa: CSARKPQGSYEQYF
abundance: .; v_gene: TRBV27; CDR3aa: CASSLSSLAGYNEQFF
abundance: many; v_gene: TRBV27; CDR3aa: CASSVAGKETQYF
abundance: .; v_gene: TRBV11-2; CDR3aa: CASGGGGEQYF
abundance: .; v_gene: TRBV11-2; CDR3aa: CASSFRGDTLYGYTF
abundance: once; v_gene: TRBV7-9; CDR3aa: CASSFRENNEQFF
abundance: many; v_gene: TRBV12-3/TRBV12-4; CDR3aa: CASSTTLESTDTQYF
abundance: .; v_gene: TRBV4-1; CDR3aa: CASSQESGNGYTF
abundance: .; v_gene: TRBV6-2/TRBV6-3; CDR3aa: CASTTTGLYEQYF
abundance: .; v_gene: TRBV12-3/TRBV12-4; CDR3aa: CASSSSYLLGGSNYGYTF
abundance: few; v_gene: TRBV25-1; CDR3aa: CASSGSQGWYNEQFF
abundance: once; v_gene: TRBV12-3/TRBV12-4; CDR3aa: CASRYPGWTEAFF
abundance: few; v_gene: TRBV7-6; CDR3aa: CASSLGFPDQPQHF